The T cell receptor beta chain described here comes from a study of T cells in narcolepsy. Points from the study as a whole: Comparing one patient's CSF and blood CD4+ clonotypes highlighted HCRT- and TRIB2-specific autoreactive clonotypes.

The V gene lost 3 bases and the J gene lost 6 bases, with 12 bases spanning the gap. Per germline, CDR1 SGHNT and CDR2 YYREEE (reference sequence). The CDR3 consists of 14 residues. In regard to this clone: As yet, its antigen is unknown.

The table came from immunoSEQ multiplex PCR; TCRdb's copy has only in-frame clones and leaves some out. The repertoire consists of 28,000 or so clones, with more than 75% occurring once and the leading ten covering 1% to 1.3%. Sequenced: CD45RA- memory CD4+ T cells from PBMCs. This TCR was sampled from a human donor with narcolepsy. The V and J genes are TRBV5-4 and TRBJ2-2; D unclear. The CDR3 here is CASSSPDVPGELFF. CDR3 nucleotide sequence: TGTGCCAGCAGCTCGCCGGACGTCCCCGGGGAGCTGTTTTTT.